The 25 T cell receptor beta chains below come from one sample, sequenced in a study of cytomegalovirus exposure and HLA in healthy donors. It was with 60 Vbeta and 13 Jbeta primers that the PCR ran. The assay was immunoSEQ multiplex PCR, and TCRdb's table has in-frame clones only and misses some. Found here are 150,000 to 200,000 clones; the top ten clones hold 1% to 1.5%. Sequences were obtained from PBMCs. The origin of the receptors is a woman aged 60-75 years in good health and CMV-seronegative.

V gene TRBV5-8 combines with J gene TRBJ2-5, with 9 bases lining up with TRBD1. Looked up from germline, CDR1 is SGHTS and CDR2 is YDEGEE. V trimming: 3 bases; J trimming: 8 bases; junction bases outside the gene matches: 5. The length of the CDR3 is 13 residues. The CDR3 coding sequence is TGTGCCAGCAGCTGGTGGGACAGGGATACCCAGTACTTC. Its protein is CASSWWDRDTQYF.

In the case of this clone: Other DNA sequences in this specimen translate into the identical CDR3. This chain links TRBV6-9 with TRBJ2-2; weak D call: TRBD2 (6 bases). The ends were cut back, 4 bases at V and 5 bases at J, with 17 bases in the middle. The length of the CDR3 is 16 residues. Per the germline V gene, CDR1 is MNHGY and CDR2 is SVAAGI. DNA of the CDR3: TGTGCCAGCAGTTTGCGGAGGGCCTTCTCGACCGGGGAGCTGTTTTTT. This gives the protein CASSLRRAFSTGELFF.

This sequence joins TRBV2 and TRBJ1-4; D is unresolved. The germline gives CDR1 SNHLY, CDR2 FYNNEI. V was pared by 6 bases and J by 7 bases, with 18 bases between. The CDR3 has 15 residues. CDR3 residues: CASSPFLGRGEKLFF. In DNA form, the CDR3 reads TGTGCCAGCAGCCCATTCCTCGGACGGGGTGAAAAACTGTTTTTT.

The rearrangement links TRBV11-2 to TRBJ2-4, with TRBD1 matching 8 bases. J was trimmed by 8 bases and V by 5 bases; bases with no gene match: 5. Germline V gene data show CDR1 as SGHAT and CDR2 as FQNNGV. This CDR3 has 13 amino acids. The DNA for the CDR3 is TGTGCCAGCAGCCCCCAGACAGGGGACATTCAGTACTTC. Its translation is CASSPQTGDIQYF. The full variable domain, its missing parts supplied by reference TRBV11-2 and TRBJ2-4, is EAGVAQSPRYKIIEKRQSVAFWCNPISGHATLYWYQQILGQGPKLLIQFQNNGVVDDSQLPKDRFSAERLKGVDSTLKIQPAKLEDSAVYLCASSPQTGDIQYFGAGTRLSVL.

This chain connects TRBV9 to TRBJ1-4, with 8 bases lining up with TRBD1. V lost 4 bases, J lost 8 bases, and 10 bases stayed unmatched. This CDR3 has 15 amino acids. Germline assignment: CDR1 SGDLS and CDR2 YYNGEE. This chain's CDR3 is CASSISGGRGEKLFF. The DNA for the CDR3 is TGTGCCAGCAGCATTTCAGGGGGCAGAGGGGAAAAACTGTTTTTT.

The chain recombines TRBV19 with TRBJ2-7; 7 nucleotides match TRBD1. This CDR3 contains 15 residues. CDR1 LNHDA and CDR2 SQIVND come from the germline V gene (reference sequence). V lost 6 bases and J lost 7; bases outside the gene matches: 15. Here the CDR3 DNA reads TGTGCCAGTAGGTCCCAGACAGGGCCCACTGGAGAGCAGTACTTC. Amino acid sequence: CASRSQTGPTGEQYF. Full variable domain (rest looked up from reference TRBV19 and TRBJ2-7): DGGITQSPKYLFRKEGQNVTLSCEQNLNHDAMYWYRQDPGQGLRLIYYSQIVNDFQKGDIAEGYSVSREKKESFPLTVTSAQKNPTAFYLCASRSQTGPTGEQYFGPGTRLTVT.

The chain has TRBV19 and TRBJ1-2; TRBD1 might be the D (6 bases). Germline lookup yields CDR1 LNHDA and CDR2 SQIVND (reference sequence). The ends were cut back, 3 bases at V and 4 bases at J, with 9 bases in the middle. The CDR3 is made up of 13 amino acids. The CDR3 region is CASSMSRGYGYTF. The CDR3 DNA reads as TGTGCCAGTAGTATGAGCAGGGGCTATGGCTACACCTTC.

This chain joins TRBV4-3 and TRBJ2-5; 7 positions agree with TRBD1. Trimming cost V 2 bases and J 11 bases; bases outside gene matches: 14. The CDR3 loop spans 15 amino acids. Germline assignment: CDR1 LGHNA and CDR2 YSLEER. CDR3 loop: CASSQSTGAPGEQYF. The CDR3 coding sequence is TGCGCCAGCAGCCAATCCACAGGGGCCCCAGGGGAGCAGTACTTC.

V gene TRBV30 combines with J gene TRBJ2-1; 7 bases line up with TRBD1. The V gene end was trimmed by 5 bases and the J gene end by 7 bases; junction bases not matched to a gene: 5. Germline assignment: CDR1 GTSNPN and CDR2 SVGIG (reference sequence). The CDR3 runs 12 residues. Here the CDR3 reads CAWDRARNEQFF. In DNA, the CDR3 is TGTGCCTGGGACAGGGCGAGGAATGAGCAGTTCTTC.

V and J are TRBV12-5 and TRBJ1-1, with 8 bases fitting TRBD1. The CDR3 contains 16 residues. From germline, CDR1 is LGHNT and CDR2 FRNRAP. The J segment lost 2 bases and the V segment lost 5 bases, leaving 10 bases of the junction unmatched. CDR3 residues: CASGDGQGTVNTEAFF. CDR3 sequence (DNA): TGTGCTAGTGGTGATGGACAGGGAACCGTTAACACTGAAGCTTTCTTT.

The chain's CDR3 is CASSESGGLGQPQHF. CDR3 in DNA: TGTGCCAGCAGTGAGAGCGGGGGCCTCGGTCAGCCCCAGCATTTT. The chain has TRBV2 and TRBJ1-5; possible D gene TRBD1, 6 bases. From germline, CDR1 is SNHLY and CDR2 FYNNEI. V was shortened by 3 bases and J by 6 bases, with 15 bases between the two germline ends. The CDR3 is made up of 15 amino acids.

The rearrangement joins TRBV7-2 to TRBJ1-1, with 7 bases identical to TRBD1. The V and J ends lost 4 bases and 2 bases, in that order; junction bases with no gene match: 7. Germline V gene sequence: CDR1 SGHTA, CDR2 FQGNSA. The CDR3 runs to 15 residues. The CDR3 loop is CASSSGQVINTEAFF. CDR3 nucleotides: TGTGCCAGCAGCTCCGGACAGGTTATTAACACTGAAGCTTTCTTT.

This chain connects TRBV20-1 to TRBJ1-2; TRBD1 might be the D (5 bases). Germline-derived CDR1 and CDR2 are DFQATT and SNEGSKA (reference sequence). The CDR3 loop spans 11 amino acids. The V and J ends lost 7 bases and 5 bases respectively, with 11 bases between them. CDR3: CSVGPGYGYTF. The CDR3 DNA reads TGCAGTGTGGGGCCAGGGTATGGCTACACCTTC.

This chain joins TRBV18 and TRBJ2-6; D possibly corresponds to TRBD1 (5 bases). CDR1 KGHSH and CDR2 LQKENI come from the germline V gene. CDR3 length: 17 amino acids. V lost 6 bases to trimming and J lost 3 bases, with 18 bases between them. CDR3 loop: CASSAQGRANGANVLTF. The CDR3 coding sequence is TGTGCCAGCTCCGCCCAGGGCAGGGCTAATGGGGCCAACGTCCTGACTTTC.

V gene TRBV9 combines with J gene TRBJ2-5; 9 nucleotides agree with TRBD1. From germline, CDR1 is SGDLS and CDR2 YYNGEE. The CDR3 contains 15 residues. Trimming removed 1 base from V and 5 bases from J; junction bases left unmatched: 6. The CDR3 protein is CASSVTGGSEETQYF. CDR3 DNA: TGTGCCAGCAGCGTAACAGGGGGCAGCGAGGAGACCCAGTACTTC.

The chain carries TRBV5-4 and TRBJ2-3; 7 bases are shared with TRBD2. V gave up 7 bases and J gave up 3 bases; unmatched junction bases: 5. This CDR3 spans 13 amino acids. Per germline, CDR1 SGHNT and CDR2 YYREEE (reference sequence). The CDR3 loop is CASPSGSTDTQYF. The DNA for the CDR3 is TGTGCCAGCCCTAGCGGTTCGACAGATACGCAGTATTTT.

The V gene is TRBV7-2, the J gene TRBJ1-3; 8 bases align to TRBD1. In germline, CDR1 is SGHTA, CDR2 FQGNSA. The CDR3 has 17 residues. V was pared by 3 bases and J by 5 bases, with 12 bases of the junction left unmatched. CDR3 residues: CASSFPDRGEWRNTIYF. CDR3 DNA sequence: TGTGCCAGCAGCTTCCCCGACAGGGGTGAATGGCGAAACACCATATATTTT.

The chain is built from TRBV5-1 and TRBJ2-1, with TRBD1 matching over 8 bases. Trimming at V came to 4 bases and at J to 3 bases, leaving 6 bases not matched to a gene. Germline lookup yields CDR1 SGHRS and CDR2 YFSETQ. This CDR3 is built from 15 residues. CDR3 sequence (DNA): TGCGCCAGCAGCCCCCGGGACAGGAGCTACAATGAGCAGTTCTTC. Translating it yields CASSPRDRSYNEQFF.

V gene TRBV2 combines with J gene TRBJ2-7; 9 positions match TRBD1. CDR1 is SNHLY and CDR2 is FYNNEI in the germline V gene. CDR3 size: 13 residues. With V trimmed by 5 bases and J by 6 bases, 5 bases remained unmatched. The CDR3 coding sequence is TGTGCCAGCAGTTGGACAGGGGTCGGCGAGCAGTACTTC. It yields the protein CASSWTGVGEQYF.

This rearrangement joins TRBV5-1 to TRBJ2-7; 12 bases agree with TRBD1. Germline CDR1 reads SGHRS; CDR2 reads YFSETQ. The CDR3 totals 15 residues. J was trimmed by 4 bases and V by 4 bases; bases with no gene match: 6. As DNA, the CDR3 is TGCGCCAGCAGCGCCGGGACAGGGGGCTTGTACGAGCAGTACTTC. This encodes CASSAGTGGLYEQYF.

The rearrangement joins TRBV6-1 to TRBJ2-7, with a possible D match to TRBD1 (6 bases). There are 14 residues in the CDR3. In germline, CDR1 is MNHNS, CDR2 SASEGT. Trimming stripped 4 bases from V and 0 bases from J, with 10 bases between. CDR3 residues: CASSAQGDSYEQYF. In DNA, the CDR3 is TGTGCCAGCAGTGCACAGGGAGACTCCTACGAGCAGTACTTC.

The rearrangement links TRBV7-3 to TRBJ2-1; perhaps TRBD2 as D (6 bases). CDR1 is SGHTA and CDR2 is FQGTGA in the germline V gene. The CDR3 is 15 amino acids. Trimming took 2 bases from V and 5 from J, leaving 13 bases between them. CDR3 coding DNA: TGTGCCAGCAGCTTAGACTCGGGAGCCAACAATGAGCAGTTCTTC. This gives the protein CASSLDSGANNEQFF.

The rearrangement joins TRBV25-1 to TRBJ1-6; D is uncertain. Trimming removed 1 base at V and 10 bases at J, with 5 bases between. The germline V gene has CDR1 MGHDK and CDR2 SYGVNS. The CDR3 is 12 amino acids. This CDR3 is CASSESSSPLHF. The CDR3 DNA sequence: TGTGCCAGCAGTGAATCTTCGTCACCCCTCCACTTT. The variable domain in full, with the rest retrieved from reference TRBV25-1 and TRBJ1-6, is EADIYQTPRYLVIGTGKKITLECSQTMGHDKMYWYQQDPGMELHLIHYSYGVNSTEKGDLSSESTVSRIRTEHFPLTLESARPSHTSQYLCASSESSSPLHFGNGTRLTVT.

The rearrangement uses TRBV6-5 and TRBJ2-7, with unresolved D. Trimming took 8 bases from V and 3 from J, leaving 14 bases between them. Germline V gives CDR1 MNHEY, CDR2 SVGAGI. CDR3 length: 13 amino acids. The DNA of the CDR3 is TGTGCCAGCTCCCGACTTGAGAGCTACGAGCAGTACTTC. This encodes CASSRLESYEQYF.

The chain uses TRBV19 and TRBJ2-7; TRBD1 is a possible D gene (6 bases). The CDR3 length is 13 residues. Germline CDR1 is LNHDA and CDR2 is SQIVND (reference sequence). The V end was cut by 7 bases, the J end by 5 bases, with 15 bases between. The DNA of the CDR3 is TGTGCCAGTACCAGTACGGGACAAAACGAGCAGTACTTC. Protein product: CASTSTGQNEQYF.